A selection of T cell receptor beta chains follows, all from one sample in a study of T cell repertoires in cytomegalovirus infection. TCRdb itself ran the reads through MiXCR, one entry per CDR3 protein. Of under 850,000 distinct CDR3 sequences listed, less than 40% were seen once; the top ten hold more than 2.5%. The sample comprised PBMCs. These receptors originate from a human donor in good health (CMV status not recorded). Some clones in this sample may be carry-over from other donors' samples. Each CDR3 is given with its conserved first and last residue. The D gene is left open where the match is weak. Clone size is given for some rows only: seen once, a few or many times, or a class if the clone is expanded.

TRBJ1-6	NA	TRBV20-1	NA	TGCAGTGCTAGAGGGTTTGACAGGAATTCACCCCTCCACTTT	CSARGFDRNSPLHF
TRBJ1-5	few	TRBV7-8	NA	TGTGCCAGCAGCTTAGTCAGTAACTCCAATCAGCCCCAGCATTTT	CASSLVSNSNQPQHF
TRBJ2-3	NA	TRBV18	NA	TGTGCCAGCTCACCACCGACAGAAACATCTCACCGAAGCACAGATACGCAGTATTTT	CASSPPTETSHRSTDTQYF
TRBJ2-1	few	TRBV6-1	NA	TGTGCCAGCACCATGGGGGGTCTACTCAATGAGCAGTTCTTC	CASTMGGLLNEQFF
TRBJ2-7	many	TRBV7-2	NA	TGTGCCAGCAGCTTAGTAGTTGGCGGAGTGGGCGAGCAGTACTTC	CASSLVVGGVGEQYF
TRBJ1-1	few	TRBV6-2/TRBV6-3	NA	TGTGCCAGCAGTTACGCCGGGGAGAACACTGAAGCTTTCTTT	CASSYAGENTEAFF
TRBJ2-5	few	TRBV5-1	NA	TGCGCCAGCAGCAAAGGACAGCACAGTATCCAAGAGACCCAGTACTTC	CASSKGQHSIQETQYF
TRBJ1-6	NA	TRBV4-1	NA	TGCGCCAGCAGCCAGGGGGGACCCCTCCACTTT	CASSQGGPLHF
TRBJ1-1	many	TRBV7-8	TRBD1	TGTGCCAGCAGCCCACGAGGGGGGGCAGGGGGTTTGAACACTGAAGCTTTCTTT	CASSPRGGAGGLNTEAFF
TRBJ1-6	NA	TRBV10-3	TRBD1	TGTGCCATCAGTGAAACAGGGGTCTCGCCCCTCCACTTT	CAISETGVSPLHF
TRBJ2-1	many	TRBV19	NA	TGTGCCAGTAGCCCCGGGACTGAGCAGTTCTTC	CASSPGTEQFF
TRBJ2-3	NA	TRBV20-1	TRBD2	TGCAGTGCGCCGCGACTAGCGGGGGATACAGATACGCAGTATTTT	CSAPRLAGDTDTQYF
TRBJ1-2	NA	TRBV5-6	NA	TGTGCCAGCGGGGGCCGGGACGGATTATTTTCAGTCAATTTTGGCTACACCTTC	CASGGRDGLFSVNFGYTF
TRBJ2-2	few	TRBV3-1	NA	TGTGCCAGCAGAGCACAGGTTGAGGCCGGGGAGCTGTTTTTT	CASRAQVEAGELFF
TRBJ1-1	few	TRBV28	NA	TGTGCCAGCAGTAAACCAGGACGGTCGCCGAACACTGAAGCTTTCTTT	CASSKPGRSPNTEAFF
TRBJ1-2	NA	TRBV7-9	NA	TGTGCCAGCAGAAGGAGAAACTATGGCTACACCTTC	CASRRRNYGYTF
TRBJ2-7	NA	TRBV10-3	NA	TGTGCCATCAGTGAGTCCGCGGTCTACGAGCAGTACTTC	CAISESAVYEQYF
TRBJ2-7	few	TRBV6-5	NA	TGTGCCAGCAGTTACGCGGAAGGGCTCTCCTACGAGCAGTACTTC	CASSYAEGLSYEQYF
TRBJ1-5	NA	TRBV6-1	NA	TGTGCCAGCAGTCACGACCGGAAAGGGTTTAGGAATCAGCCCCAGCATTTT	CASSHDRKGFRNQPQHF
TRBJ2-2	many	TRBV7-2	NA	TGTGCCAGCAGATCTCTGAGGCACAGATACACCGGGGAGCTGTTTTTT	CASRSLRHRYTGELFF
TRBJ1-6	NA	TRBV20-1	NA	TGCAGTGCTAGAAGGGTCTCTTCACCCCTCCACTTT	CSARRVSSPLHF
TRBJ1-1	few	TRBV27	TRBD1	TGTGCCAGCAGTCCCCTCTCGACAGGGGAGCTTAACACTGAAGCTTTCTTT	CASSPLSTGELNTEAFF
TRBJ1-2	few	TRBV28	TRBD1	TGTGCCAGCAGTTTAGACAGGGGACGTTATGGCTACACCTTC	CASSLDRGRYGYTF
TRBJ1-5	NA	TRBV12-3/TRBV12-4	NA	TGTGCCAGCACCACCGATGGGTGGGGGACCAATAGCAATCAGCCCCAGCATTTT	CASTTDGWGTNSNQPQHF
TRBJ2-2	NA	TRBV6-5	TRBD1	TGTGCCAGCAGTTACACCTCGACAGGGCACGGGCCCGGGGAGCTGTTTTTT	CASSYTSTGHGPGELFF
TRBJ1-5	NA	TRBV12-3/TRBV12-4	TRBD1	TGTGCCAGCAGTTTTACCGGCACAGGGGGCGGACAGCCCCAGCATTTT	CASSFTGTGGGQPQHF
TRBJ1-5	many	TRBV28	NA	TGTGCCAGCAGTTTCGCAGACATTACAGGGAGACGGTATCAGCCCCAGCATTTT	CASSFADITGRRYQPQHF
TRBJ2-1	NA	TRBV11-2	NA	TGTGCCAGCAGCTTAGGTGTGGGCAATGAGCAGTTCTTC	CASSLGVGNEQFF
TRBJ2-5	few	TRBV7-7	NA	TGTGCTAGCAGCTTAGGCGGGGCAGGCAGCCAAGAGACCCAGTACTTC	CASSLGGAGSQETQYF
TRBJ2-3	NA	TRBV7-8	NA	TGTGCCAGCAGTCTGAACACACCCATAGCGGAAGGCTCCACAGATACGCAGTATTTT	CASSLNTPIAEGSTDTQYF
TRBJ1-1	few	TRBV2	NA	TGTGCCAGCCGGGGGGCGAACCCTGAAGCTTTCTTT	CASRGANPEAFF
TRBJ1-1	NA	TRBV28	NA	TGTGCCAGCAGCCCCGGGGAGGGGAGGTTTTCGGCTGAAGCTTTCTTT	CASSPGEGRFSAEAFF
TRBJ1-1	NA	TRBV28	TRBD1	TGTGCCAGCAGGTCCCCGGGACAGGTTTCGCCTGGCACTGAAGCTTTCTTT	CASRSPGQVSPGTEAFF
TRBJ1-2	NA	TRBV28	TRBD1	TGTGCCAGCAGACTAGGGGGCGGCTATGGCTACACCTTC	CASRLGGGYGYTF
TRBJ2-3	NA	TRBV20-1	TRBD2	TGCAGTGCTAGAGAGTTTAGGACTAGGAAAACAGATACGCAGTATTTT	CSAREFRTRKTDTQYF
TRBJ2-5	few	TRBV6-1	NA	TGTGCCAGCAGTGAAGAGGTTAATCTTCAGGAGACCCAGTACTTC	CASSEEVNLQETQYF
TRBJ2-3	NA	TRBV7-6	NA	TGTGCCAGCAGCAACACAGGGAACGGAGGCACAGATACGCAGTATTTT	CASSNTGNGGTDTQYF
TRBJ1-5	few	TRBV7-3	NA	TGTGCCAGCAGCTTAGATTACGGGCGGAACAATCAGCCCCAGCATTTT	CASSLDYGRNNQPQHF
TRBJ2-3	NA	TRBV19	NA	TGTGCCAGTAGGCTACAGCTCCTGCGCACAGATACGCAGTATTTT	CASRLQLLRTDTQYF
TRBJ2-1	NA	TRBV6-2/TRBV6-3	TRBD2	TGTGCCAGCAGTCACTTTCAGCGGGGGGGCTCCTACAATGAGCAGTTCTTC	CASSHFQRGGSYNEQFF
TRBJ2-3	few	TRBV7-8	TRBD2	TGTGCCAGCAGCTCCGGACTAGCGGGAGCTAAAGCAGATACGCAGTATTTT	CASSSGLAGAKADTQYF
TRBJ1-1	NA	TRBV7-6	NA	TGTGCCAGCAGCCGACATGCAGGGAAGAACACTGAAGCTTTCTTT	CASSRHAGKNTEAFF
TRBJ2-7	NA	TRBV7-2	TRBD1	TGTGCCAGCAGCATAACAGGGGTGCCCTACGAGCAGTACTTC	CASSITGVPYEQYF
TRBJ2-7	few	TRBV7-9	TRBD2	TGTGCCAGCAGCTTACCGTACCGGGAGGGCCGGTTGGAGCAGTACTTC	CASSLPYREGRLEQYF
TRBJ2-3	NA	TRBV27	NA	TGTGCCAGCATGGGGGGCACAGATACGCAGTATTTT	CASMGGTDTQYF
TRBJ2-2	few	TRBV7-2	NA	TGTGCCAGCAGCTTTGGGGGCGCGGAGCTGTTTTTT	CASSFGGAELFF
TRBJ1-2	NA	TRBV7-2	NA	TGTGCCAGCAGCTTAGCGAAACAGGGAATCTATGGCTACACCTTC	CASSLAKQGIYGYTF
TRBJ2-7	many	TRBV7-8	NA	TGTGCCAGCAGCTTAACTCAGAGGACCTACGAGCAGTACTTC	CASSLTQRTYEQYF
TRBJ2-7	NA	TRBV29-1	NA	TGCAGCGTTGAAGATCCTCTCGCGGGATACGAGCAGTACTTC	CSVEDPLAGYEQYF
TRBJ1-1	NA	TRBV20-1	NA	TGCAGTGCTAGTAGAGACAGGATCCTGGCGAACACTGAAGCTTTCTTT	CSASRDRILANTEAFF
TRBJ1-5	NA	TRBV7-8	NA	TGTGCCAGCAGCTTAGCCCTAGCTAGCAATCAGCCCCAGCATTTT	CASSLALASNQPQHF
TRBJ1-2	few	TRBV12-3/TRBV12-4	NA	TGTGCCAGCAGTCCTGGGGCCGGAAGCTACACCTTC	CASSPGAGSYTF
TRBJ2-2	NA	TRBV6-9	TRBD2	TGTGCCAGCAGTTACGCGCCGGGACTAGCGGGGGGGGAGCTGTTTTTT	CASSYAPGLAGGELFF
TRBJ1-6	NA	TRBV28	NA	TGTGCCAGCACTTCTCAGGAGGTCTATAATTCACCCCTCCACTTT	CASTSQEVYNSPLHF
TRBJ1-4	NA	TRBV12-3/TRBV12-4	NA	TGTGCCAGCAGCTTAGAGCTCGGACCCCGGGATGAAAAACTGTTTTTT	CASSLELGPRDEKLFF
TRBJ1-4	many	TRBV7-8	TRBD1	TGTGCCAGCAGCTTAGGACAGGGTGCAACTAATGAAAAACTGTTTTTT	CASSLGQGATNEKLFF
TRBJ1-2	few	TRBV7-2	NA	TGTGCCAGCAGCTTAGCGTCAGGGGCCTACACCTTC	CASSLASGAYTF